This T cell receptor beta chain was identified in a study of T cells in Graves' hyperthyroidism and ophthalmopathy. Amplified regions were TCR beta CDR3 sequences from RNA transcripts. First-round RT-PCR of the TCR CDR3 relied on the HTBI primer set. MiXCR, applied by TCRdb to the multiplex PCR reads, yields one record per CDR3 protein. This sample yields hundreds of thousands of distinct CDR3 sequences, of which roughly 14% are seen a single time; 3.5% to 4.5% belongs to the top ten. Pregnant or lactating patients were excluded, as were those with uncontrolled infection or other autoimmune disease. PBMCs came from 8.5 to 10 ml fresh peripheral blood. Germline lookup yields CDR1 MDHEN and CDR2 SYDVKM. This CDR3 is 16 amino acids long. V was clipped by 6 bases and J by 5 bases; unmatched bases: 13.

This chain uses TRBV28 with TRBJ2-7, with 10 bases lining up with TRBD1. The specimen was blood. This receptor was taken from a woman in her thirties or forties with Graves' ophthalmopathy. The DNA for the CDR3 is TGTGCCAGCAGGGAGGTAAAGGGACAGGGGTTGAACGAGCAGTACTTC. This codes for CASREVKGQGLNEQYF. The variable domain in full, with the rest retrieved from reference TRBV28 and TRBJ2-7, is DVKVTQSSRYLVKRTGEKVFLECVQDMDHENMFWYRQDPGLGLRLIYFSYDVKMKEKGDIPEGYSVSREKKERFSLILESASTNQTSMYLCASREVKGQGLNEQYFGPGTRLTVT.